The 10 T cell receptor beta chains below were found in one sample sequenced in a study of T cells in Graves' hyperthyroidism and ophthalmopathy. TCR beta CDR3 sequences were amplified from RNA transcripts. First-round RT-PCR of the TCR CDR3 relied on the HTBI primer set. TCRdb passed the multiplex PCR reads through MiXCR, listing each CDR3 protein once. This table holds over 550,000 distinct CDR3 sequences, approximately 15% found once. Sequencing used blood. The receptors stem from a young woman with Graves' hyperthyroidism.

The CDR3 region is CASSLKGYSYNEQFF. CDR3 bases: TGTGCCAGCAGTTTAAAGGGATACTCCTACAATGAGCAGTTCTTC. The genes are TRBV12-3 or TRBV12-4 and TRBJ2-1; D is unresolved. Deletions cut 2 bases from V and 0 bases from J, with 8 bases between. The CDR3 consists of 15 residues.

The table lists this clonotype with a few counts. The chain uses TRBV20-1 and TRBJ2-2; TRBD1 or TRBD2 may be the D gene (6 bases each). The germline CDR1 and CDR2 sequences are DFQATT and SNEGSKA (reference sequence). Trimming shortened V by 2 bases and J by 1 base, and 17 bases separated the two germline ends. The CDR3 is 17 residues long. CDR3 amino acids: CSARSIRGRQNTGELFF. The CDR3 coding sequence is TGCAGTGCTAGATCAATTCGGGGGCGACAGAACACCGGGGAGCTGTTTTTT.

This clonotype was seen repeatedly, ten times or more. This chain uses TRBV7-2 with TRBJ2-5, with 10 bases that match TRBD2. V lost 3 bases, J lost 2 bases, and 12 bases stayed unmatched. Germline V gene sequence: CDR1 SGHTA, CDR2 FQGNSA. The CDR3 totals 18 residues. In DNA, the CDR3 is TGTGCCAGCAGCTTTGCCAGGAGAGCGGGGGGGCGGCAAGAGACCCAGTACTTC. Translating it yields CASSFARRAGGRQETQYF.

There are a few counts of this clonotype. The chain recombines TRBV6-1 with TRBJ1-4; tentative D call: TRBD1 (5 bases). The CDR3 runs to 15 residues. Trimming pared 6 bases from V and 4 bases from J, leaving 15 bases between. Germline V lookup: CDR1 MNHNS, CDR2 SASEGT. Here the CDR3 reads CASSARVGGNEKLFF. The CDR3 DNA is TGTGCCAGCAGCGCCCGTGTTGGGGGTAATGAAAAACTGTTTTTT.

This clonotype occurred many times. The chain couples TRBV20-1 to TRBJ1-1; the D is unclear. In germline, CDR1 is DFQATT, CDR2 SNEGSKA (reference sequence). Trimming left V 2 bases short and J 10 bases short, with 14 bases between. The CDR3 extends over 12 amino acids. Here the CDR3 reads CSARPRELPAFF. The CDR3 region has the DNA TGCAGTGCTAGACCTAGGGAGTTGCCAGCTTTCTTT.

Concerning this clonotype itself: Being one base from a much bigger clone, this may be a read error. This chain joins TRBV28 and TRBJ1-4; D call uncertain. Germline V gene lookup returns CDR1 MDHEN and CDR2 SYDVKM. The CDR3 extends over 14 amino acids. V gave up 3 bases and J gave up 3 bases, with 8 bases separating them. CDR3 sequence reads: CASSFGVANEKLFF. The CDR3 nucleotides read TGTGCCAGCAGTTTTGGGGTGGCTAATGAAAAACTGTTTTTT.

The genes are TRBV4-3 and TRBJ1-2, with a possible D match to TRBD1 (6 bases). The ends were cut back, 2 bases at V and 4 bases at J, with 14 bases in the middle. The CDR3 is 15 amino acids. CDR1 and CDR2 from the germline V gene are LGHNA and YSLEER. CDR3 DNA: TGCGCCAGCAGCCAATATCGGGGGCAGGGCTATGGCTACACCTTC. Amino acids: CASSQYRGQGYGYTF.

This clonotype showed up many times. This chain uses TRBV2 with TRBJ1-1, with D possibly TRBD1 on 5 matching bases. This CDR3 is 14 amino acids long. The V end lost 0 bases, the J end lost 4 bases, and 9 bases lay between the germline ends. The germline V gene has CDR1 SNHLY and CDR2 FYNNEI. The CDR3 loop reads CASSEAPGVTEAFF. In nucleotides, the CDR3 is TGTGCCAGCAGTGAAGCCCCGGGGGTCACTGAAGCTTTCTTT.

This clonotype showed up just a few times. The chain carries TRBV4-3 and TRBJ1-1; D gene unclear. V lost 1 base, J lost 1 base, and 10 bases lay in between. This CDR3 is 15 amino acids long. From germline, CDR1 is LGHNA and CDR2 YSLEER. CDR3 nucleotide sequence: TGCGCCAGCAGCCAAGCCAGAGTTGGGAACACTGAAGCTTTCTTT. This sequence encodes CASSQARVGNTEAFF.

The gene calls are TRBV9 and TRBJ2-1; 14 bases fit TRBD2. CDR1 is SGDLS, CDR2 YYNGEE, per germline. With V trimmed by 2 bases and J by 6 bases, 4 bases remained unmatched. The CDR3 is made up of 16 amino acids. The CDR3 nucleotides read TGTGCCAGCAGCGTCGGGACTAGCGGGGGTGGCAATGAGCAGTTCTTC. Its translation: CASSVGTSGGGNEQFF.